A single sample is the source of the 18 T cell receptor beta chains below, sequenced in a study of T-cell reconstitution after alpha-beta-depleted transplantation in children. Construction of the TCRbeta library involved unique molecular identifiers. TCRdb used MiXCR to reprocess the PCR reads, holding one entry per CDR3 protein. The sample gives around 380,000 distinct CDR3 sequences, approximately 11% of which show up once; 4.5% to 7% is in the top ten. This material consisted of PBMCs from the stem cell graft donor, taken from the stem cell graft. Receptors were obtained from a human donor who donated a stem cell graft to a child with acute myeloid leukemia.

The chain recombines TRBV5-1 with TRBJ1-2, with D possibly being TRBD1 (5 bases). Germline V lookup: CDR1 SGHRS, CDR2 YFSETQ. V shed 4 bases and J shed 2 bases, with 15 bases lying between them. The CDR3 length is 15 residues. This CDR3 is CASSTGPDSNYGYTF. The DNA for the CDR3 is TGCGCCAGCAGCACGGGTCCCGACAGCAACTATGGCTACACCTTC.

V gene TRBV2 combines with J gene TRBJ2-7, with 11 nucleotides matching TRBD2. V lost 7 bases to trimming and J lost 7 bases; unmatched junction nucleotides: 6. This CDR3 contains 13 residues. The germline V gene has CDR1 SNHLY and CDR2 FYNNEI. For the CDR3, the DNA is TGTGCCAGCAAGGTAGCGGGAGGGCCGGAGCAGTACTTC. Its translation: CASKVAGGPEQYF.

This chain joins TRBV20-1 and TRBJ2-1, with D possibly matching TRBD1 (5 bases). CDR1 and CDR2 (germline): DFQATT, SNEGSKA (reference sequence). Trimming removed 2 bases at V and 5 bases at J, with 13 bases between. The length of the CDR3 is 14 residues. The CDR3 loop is CSARKGFWDNEQFF. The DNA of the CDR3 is TGCAGTGCTAGAAAGGGGTTTTGGGACAATGAGCAGTTCTTC.

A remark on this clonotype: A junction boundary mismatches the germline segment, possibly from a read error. The CDR3, as DNA: TGCGCCAGCAGCACGGCGGGACAGGGAGGGGAAAGACTGTTTTTT. This encodes CASSTAGQGGERLFF. The V and J genes are TRBV4-1 and TRBJ1-4, with 9 bases lining up with TRBD1. CDR3 length: 15 residues. Germline CDR1 MGHRA, CDR2 YSYEKL.

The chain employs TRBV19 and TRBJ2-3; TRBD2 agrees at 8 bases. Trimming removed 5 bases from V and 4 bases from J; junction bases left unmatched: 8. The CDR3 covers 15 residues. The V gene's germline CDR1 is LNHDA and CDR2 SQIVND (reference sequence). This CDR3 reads CASSPRGGPSDTQYF. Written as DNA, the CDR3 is TGTGCCAGTAGTCCCCGGGGGGGCCCCTCAGATACGCAGTATTTT.

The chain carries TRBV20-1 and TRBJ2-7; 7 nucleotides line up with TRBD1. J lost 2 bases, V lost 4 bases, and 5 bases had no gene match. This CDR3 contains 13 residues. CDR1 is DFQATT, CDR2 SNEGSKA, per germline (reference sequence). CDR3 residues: CSAIADRTYEQYF. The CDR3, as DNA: TGCAGTGCTATTGCGGACAGGACCTACGAGCAGTACTTC.

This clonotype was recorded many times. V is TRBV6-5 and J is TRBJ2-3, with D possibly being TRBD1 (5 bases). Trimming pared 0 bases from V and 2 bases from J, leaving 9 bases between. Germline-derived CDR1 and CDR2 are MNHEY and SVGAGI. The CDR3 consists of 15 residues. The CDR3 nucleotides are TGTGCCAGCAGTTACTCAGGGGTGCCCACAGATACGCAGTATTTT. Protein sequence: CASSYSGVPTDTQYF.

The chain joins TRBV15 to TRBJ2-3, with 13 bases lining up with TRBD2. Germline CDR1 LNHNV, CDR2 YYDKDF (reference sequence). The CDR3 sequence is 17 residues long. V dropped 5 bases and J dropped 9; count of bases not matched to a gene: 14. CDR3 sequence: CATSGLGLAGASETQYF. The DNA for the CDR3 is TGTGCCACCAGCGGGTTAGGACTAGCGGGGGCCTCGGAGACGCAGTATTTT.

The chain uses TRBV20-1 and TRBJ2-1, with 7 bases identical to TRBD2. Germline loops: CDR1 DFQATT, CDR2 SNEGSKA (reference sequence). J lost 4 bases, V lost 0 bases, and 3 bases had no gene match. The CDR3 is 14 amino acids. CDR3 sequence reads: CSARDGRLYNEQFF. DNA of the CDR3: TGCAGTGCTAGAGACGGGAGGCTTTACAATGAGCAGTTCTTC.

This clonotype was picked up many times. CDR3 bases: TGTGCCAGCAGTCCGCAGGGGTGGAATCAGCCCCAGCATTTT. It translates to CASSPQGWNQPQHF. The chain links TRBV12-3 or TRBV12-4 to TRBJ1-5; tentatively, D is TRBD1 (6 bases). Trimming pared 5 bases from V and 4 bases from J, leaving 12 bases between. The CDR3 consists of 14 residues.

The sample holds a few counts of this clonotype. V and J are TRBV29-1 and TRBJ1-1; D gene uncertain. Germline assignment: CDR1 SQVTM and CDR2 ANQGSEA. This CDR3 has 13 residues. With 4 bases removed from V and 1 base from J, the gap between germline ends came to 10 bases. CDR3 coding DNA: TGCAGCGTTGGGGTAGCTCGGAACACTGAAGCTTTCTTT. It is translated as CSVGVARNTEAFF.

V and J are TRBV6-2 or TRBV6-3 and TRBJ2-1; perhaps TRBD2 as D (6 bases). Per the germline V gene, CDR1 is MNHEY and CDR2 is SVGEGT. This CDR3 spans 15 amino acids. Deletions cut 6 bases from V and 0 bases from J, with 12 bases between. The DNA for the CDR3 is TGTGCCAGCAGGAATAGCGGAAGCTCCTACAATGAGCAGTTCTTC. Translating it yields CASRNSGSSYNEQFF.

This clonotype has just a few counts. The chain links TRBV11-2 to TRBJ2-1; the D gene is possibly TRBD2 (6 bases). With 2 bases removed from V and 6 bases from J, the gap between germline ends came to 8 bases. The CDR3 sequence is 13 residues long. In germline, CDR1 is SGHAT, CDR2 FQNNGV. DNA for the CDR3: TGTGCCAGCAGCTTATCGGAGGGCAATGAGCAGTTCTTC. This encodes CASSLSEGNEQFF.

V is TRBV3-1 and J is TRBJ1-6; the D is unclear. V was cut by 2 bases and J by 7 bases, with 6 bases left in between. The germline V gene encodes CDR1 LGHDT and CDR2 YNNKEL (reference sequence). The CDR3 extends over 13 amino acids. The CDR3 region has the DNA TGTGCCAGCAGCCAACAAGGGAATTCACCCCTCCACTTT. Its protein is CASSQQGNSPLHF.

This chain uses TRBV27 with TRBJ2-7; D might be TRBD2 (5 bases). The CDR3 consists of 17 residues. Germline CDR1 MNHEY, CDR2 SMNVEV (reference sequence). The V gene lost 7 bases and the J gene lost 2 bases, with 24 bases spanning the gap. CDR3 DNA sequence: TGTGCCAGCATGGCAGACTCTGGGCGGAGAGGGACCTACGAGCAGTACTTC. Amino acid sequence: CASMADSGRRGTYEQYF.

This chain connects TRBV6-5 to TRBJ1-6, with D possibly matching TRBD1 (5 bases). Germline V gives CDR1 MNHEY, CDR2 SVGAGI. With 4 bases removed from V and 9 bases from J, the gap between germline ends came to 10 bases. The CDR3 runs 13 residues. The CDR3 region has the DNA TGTGCCAGCAGTTGGGGCGGAACTTCACCCCTCCACTTT. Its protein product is CASSWGGTSPLHF.

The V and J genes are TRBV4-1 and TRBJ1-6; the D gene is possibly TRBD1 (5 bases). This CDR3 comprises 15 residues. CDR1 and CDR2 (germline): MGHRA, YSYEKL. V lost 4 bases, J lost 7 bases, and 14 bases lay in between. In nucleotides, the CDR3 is TGCGCCAGCAGCCCAGACGGGGCAGGGAATTCACCCCTCCACTTT. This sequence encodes CASSPDGAGNSPLHF.

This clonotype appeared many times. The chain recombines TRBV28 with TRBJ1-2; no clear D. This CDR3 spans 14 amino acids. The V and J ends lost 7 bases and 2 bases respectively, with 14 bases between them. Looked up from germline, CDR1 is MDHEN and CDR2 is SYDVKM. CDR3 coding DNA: TGTGCCAGCATTTCCCATGGCAGCAACTATGGCTACACCTTC. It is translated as CASISHGSNYGYTF.